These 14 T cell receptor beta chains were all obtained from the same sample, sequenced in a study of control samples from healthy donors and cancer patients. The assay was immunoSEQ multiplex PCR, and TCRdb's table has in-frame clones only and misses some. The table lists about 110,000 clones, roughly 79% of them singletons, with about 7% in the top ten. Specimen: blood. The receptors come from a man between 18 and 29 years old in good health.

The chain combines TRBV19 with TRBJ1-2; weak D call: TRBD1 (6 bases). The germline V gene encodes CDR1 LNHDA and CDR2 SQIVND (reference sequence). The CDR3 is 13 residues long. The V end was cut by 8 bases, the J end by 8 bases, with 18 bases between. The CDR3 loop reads CASHDRWEWGYTF. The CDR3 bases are TGTGCCAGTCATGACAGGTGGGAGTGGGGCTACACCTTC.

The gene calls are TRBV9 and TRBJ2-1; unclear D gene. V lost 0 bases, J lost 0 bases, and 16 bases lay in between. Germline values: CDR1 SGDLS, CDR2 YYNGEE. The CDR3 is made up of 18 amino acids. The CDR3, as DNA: TGTGCCAGCAGCGTAGTCGAGTTTCCCGGAGTCTCCTACAATGAGCAGTTCTTC. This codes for CASSVVEFPGVSYNEQFF.

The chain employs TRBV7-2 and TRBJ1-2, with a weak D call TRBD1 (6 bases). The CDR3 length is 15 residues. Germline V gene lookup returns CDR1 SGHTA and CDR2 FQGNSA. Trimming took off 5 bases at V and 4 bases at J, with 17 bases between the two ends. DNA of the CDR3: TGTGCCAGCAGCCCTAACAGGGTCTTGGGCTATGGCTACACCTTC. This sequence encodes CASSPNRVLGYGYTF. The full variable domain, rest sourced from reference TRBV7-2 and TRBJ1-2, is GAGVSQSPSNKVTEKGKDVELRCDPISGHTALYWYRQSLGQGLEFLIYFQGNSAPDKSGLPSDRFSAERTGGSVSTLTIQRTQQEDSAVYLCASSPNRVLGYGYTFGSGTRLTVV.

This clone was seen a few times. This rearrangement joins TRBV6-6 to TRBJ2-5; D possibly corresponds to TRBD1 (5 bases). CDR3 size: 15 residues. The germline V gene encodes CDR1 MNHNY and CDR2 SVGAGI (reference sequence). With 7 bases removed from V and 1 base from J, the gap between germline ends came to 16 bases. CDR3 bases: TGTGCCAGCACCAAGGGTGACAGAATCCAAGAGACCCAGTACTTC. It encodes CASTKGDRIQETQYF.

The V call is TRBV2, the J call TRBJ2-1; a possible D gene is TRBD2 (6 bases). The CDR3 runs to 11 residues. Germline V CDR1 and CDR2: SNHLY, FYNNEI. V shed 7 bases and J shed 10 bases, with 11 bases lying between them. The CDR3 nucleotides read TGTGCCAGCAAACGGGGGACGGAGCAGTTCTTC. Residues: CASKRGTEQFF. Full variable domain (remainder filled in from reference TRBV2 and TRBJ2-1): EPEVTQTPSHQVTQMGQEVILRCVPISNHLYFYWYRQILGQKVEFLVSFYNNEISEKSEIFDDQFSVERPDGSNFTLKIRSTKLEDSAMYFCASKRGTEQFFGPGTRLTVL.

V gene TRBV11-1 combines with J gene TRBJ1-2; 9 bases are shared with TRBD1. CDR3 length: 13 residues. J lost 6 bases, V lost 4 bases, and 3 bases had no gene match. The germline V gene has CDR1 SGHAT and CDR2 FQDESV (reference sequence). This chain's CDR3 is CASSYGQGNGYTF. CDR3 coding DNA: TGTGCCAGCAGCTACGGACAGGGGAATGGCTACACCTTC.

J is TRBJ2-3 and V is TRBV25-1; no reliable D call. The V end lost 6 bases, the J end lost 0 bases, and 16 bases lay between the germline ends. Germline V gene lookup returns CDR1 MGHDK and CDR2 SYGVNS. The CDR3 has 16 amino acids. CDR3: CASSSEGNSSTDTQYF. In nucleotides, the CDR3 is TGTGCCAGCAGCTCGGAAGGGAATTCTAGCACAGATACGCAGTATTTT.

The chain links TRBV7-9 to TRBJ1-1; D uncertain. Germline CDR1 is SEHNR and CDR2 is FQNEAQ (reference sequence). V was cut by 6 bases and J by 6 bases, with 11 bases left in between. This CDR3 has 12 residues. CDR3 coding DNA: TGTGCCAGCAGGTTTCGGGAGGCTGAAGCTTTCTTT. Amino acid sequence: CASRFREAEAFF.

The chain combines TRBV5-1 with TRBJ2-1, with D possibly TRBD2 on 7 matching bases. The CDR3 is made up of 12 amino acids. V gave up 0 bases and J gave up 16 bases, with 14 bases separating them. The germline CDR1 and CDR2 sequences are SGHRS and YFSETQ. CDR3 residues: CASSLEGGAPFF. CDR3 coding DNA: TGCGCCAGCAGCTTGGAAGGGGGGGCCCCCTTCTTC.

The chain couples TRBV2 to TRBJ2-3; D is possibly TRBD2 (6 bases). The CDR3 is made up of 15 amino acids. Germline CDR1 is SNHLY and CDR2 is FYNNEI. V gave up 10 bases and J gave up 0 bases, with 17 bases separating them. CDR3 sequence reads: CAILARDSSTDTQYF. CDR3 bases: TGTGCCATCCTCGCAAGGGACTCTAGCACAGATACGCAGTATTTT.

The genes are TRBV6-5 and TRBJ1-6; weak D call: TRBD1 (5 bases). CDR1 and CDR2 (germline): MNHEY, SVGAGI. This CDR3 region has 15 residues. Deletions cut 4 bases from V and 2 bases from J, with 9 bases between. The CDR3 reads CASSLRDPYNSPLHF. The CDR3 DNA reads TGTGCCAGCAGTTTGAGGGACCCCTATAATTCACCCCTCCACTTT.

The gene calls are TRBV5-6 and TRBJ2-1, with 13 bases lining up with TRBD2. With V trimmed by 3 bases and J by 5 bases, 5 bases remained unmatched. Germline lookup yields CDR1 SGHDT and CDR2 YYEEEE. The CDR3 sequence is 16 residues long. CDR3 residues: CASSSAGTSGNNEQFF. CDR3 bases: TGTGCCAGCAGCTCAGCGGGGACTAGCGGGAACAATGAGCAGTTCTTC.

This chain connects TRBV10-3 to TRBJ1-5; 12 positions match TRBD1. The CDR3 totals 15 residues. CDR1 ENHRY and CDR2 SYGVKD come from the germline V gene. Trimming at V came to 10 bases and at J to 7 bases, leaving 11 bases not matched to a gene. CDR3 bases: TGTGCCACCGCATCCGGGACAGGGGGCTGGCAGCCCCAGCATTTT. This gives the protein CATASGTGGWQPQHF.

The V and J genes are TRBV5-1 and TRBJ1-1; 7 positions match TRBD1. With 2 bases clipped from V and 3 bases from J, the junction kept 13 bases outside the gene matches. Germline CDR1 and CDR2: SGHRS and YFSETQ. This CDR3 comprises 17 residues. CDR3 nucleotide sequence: TGCGCCAGCAGCTTAGTGACAGGGAGAGTAGGCGACACTGAAGCTTTCTTT. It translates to CASSLVTGRVGDTEAFF. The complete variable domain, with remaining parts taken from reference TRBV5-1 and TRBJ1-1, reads KAGVTQTPRYLIKTRGQQVTLSCSPISGHRSVSWYQQTPGQGLQFLFEYFSETQRNKGNFPGRFSGRQFSNSRSEMNVSTLELGDSALYLCASSLVTGRVGDTEAFFGQGTRLTVV.